This T cell receptor (beta chain) appears in the sequencing data of a study of cytomegalovirus exposure and HLA in healthy donors. As for the study in general: From donors who were HLA-typed, an early data release held approximately 84 million unique TCRs. Genotyping of 300 to 450 donors showed that 80% to 85% belonged to the Caucasian-associated ancestry cluster. Study-wide points: The study put about 180 TCR beta chains on its list as cytomegalovirus-associated. A further, later analysis showed that HLA-associated TCR beta chains (compared with equally common others) were more clonally expanded.

As regards this clone: Its antigen is not identified.

PCR was performed using 60 Vbeta and 13 Jbeta primers. TCRdb's copy holds only in-frame clones and misses some; the assay was immunoSEQ multiplex PCR. This table has around 150,000 clones, 60% to 80% appearing once. V lost 0 bases to trimming and J lost 2 bases, with 13 bases between them. The CDR3 consists of 16 residues. Source material: PBMCs. J is TRBJ1-1 and V is TRBV23-1; tentatively, D is TRBD1 (6 bases). TRBV23-1 carries the ORF label, with uncertain function. The sequence was obtained from a man in his thirties or forties in good health and CMV-seronegative. This CDR3 reads CASSQSRDRPNTEAFF. The CDR3 DNA is TGCGCCAGCAGTCAATCAAGAGACAGGCCAAACACTGAAGCTTTCTTT.